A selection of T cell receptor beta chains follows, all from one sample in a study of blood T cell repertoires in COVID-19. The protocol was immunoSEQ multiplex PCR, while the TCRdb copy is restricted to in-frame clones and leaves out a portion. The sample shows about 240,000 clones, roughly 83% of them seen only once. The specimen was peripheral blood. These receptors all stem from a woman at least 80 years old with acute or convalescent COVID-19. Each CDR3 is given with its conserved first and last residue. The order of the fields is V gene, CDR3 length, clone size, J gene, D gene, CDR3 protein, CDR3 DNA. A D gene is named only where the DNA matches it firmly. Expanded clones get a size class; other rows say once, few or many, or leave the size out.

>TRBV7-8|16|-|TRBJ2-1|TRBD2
CASSLSSGGSYNEQFF
TGTGCCAGCAGCCTATCTAGCGGGGGCTCCTACAATGAGCAGTTCTTC
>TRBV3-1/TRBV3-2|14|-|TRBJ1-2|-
CASTPGAVNYGYTF
TGTGCCAGCACCCCAGGGGCAGTTAACTATGGCTACACCTTC
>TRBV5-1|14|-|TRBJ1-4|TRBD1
CASSLGQGHEKLFF
TGCGCCAGCAGCCTCGGACAGGGACATGAAAAACTGTTTTTT
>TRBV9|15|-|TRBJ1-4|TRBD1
CASSVAGQPNEKLFF
TGTGCCAGCAGCGTAGCGGGACAGCCTAATGAAAAACTGTTTTTT
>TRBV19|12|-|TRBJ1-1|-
CASQMGPGEAFF
TGTGCCAGCCAGATGGGGCCTGGTGAAGCTTTCTTT
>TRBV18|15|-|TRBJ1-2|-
CASSPGTPTNYGYTF
TGTGCCAGCTCACCCGGGACACCCACTAACTATGGCTACACCTTC
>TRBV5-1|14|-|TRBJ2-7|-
CASSFNEGSYEQYF
TGCGCCAGCAGCTTCAATGAGGGCTCCTACGAGCAGTACTTC
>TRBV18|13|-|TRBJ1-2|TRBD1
CASSPTGDYGYTF
TGTGCCAGCTCACCGACAGGGGACTATGGCTACACCTTC
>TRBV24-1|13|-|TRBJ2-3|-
CATSRDTSDTQYF
TGTGCCACCAGTCGCGACACCTCAGATACGCAGTATTTT
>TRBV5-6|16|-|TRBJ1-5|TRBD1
CASSFGTGDYNQPQHF
TGTGCCAGCAGCTTTGGGACAGGAGATTACAATCAGCCCCAGCATTTT
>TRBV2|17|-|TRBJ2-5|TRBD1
CASSSGTGGRVAETQYF
TGTGCCAGCAGCTCCGGGACAGGGGGCCGGGTGGCAGAGACCCAGTACTTC
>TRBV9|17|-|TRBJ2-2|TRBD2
CASSAQLAGGRGGELFF
TGTGCCAGCAGCGCCCAACTAGCGGGGGGGCGAGGCGGGGAGCTGTTTTTT
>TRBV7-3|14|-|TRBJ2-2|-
CASSLTGATGELFF
TGTGCCAGCAGCTTAACGGGGGCGACCGGGGAGCTGTTTTTT
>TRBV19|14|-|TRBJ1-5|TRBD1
CASSLRDRDQPQHF
TGTGCCAGTAGTCTACGGGACAGGGACCAGCCCCAGCATTTT
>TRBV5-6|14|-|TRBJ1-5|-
CASSLGGGNQPQHF
TGTGCCAGCAGCTTGGGGGGAGGCAATCAGCCCCAGCATTTT
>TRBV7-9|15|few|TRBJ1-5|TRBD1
CASSSQGQGDQPQHF
TGTGCCAGCAGCTCCCAGGGACAGGGAGATCAGCCCCAGCATTTT
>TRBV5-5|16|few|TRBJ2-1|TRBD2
CASSPGSSGGVLEQFF
TGTGCCAGCAGCCCGGGGTCTAGCGGGGGGGTGCTTGAGCAGTTCTTC
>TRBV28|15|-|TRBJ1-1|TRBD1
CASSKPGQGRTEAFF
TGTGCCAGCAGTAAACCGGGACAGGGGCGGACTGAAGCTTTCTTT
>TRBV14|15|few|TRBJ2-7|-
CASSRTALGVWEQYF
TGTGCCAGCAGCCGGACGGCTCTAGGGGTCTGGGAGCAGTACTTC
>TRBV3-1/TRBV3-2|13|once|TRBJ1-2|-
CASNRGEGNGYTF
TGTGCCAGCAACCGCGGGGAGGGGAACGGCTACACCTTC
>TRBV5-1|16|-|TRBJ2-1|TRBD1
CASSYTSGTGGNEQFF
TGCGCCAGCAGTTATACCTCCGGGACAGGGGGCAATGAGCAGTTCTTC
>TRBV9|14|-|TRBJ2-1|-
CASSSSGTYNEQFF
TGTGCCAGCAGCTCCAGCGGGACATACAATGAGCAGTTCTTC